These 12 T cell receptor beta chains originate from one sample sequenced in a study of cytomegalovirus exposure and HLA in healthy donors. PCR used 60 Vbeta primers and 13 Jbeta primers. The repertoire was sequenced with immunoSEQ multiplex PCR; TCRdb's copy has only in-frame clones and lacks some. Among roughly 77,000 clones, 10% were seen once, and the ten largest hold approximately 24%. Sample: PBMCs. These receptors were collected from a man in his sixties in good health and CMV-seropositive.

The rearrangement uses TRBV25-1 and TRBJ2-1; 9 bases line up with TRBD2. The CDR3 is made up of 17 amino acids. With V trimmed by 2 bases and J by 3 bases, 8 bases remained unmatched. Germline assignment: CDR1 MGHDK and CDR2 SYGVNS. The CDR3 nucleotides read TGTGCCAGCAGTGAAGGGATAGCGGGAGTTGACTACAATGAGCAGTTCTTC. It yields the protein CASSEGIAGVDYNEQFF.

The chain has TRBV27 and TRBJ2-2, with no clear D. Deletions cut 4 bases from V and 0 bases from J, with 9 bases between. Per the germline V gene, CDR1 is MNHEY and CDR2 is SMNVEV (reference sequence). The length of the CDR3 is 15 residues. CDR3 sequence: CASSSVNPNTGELFF. The CDR3 coding sequence is TGTGCCAGCAGTTCGGTTAATCCGAACACCGGGGAGCTGTTTTTT.

The chain has TRBV5-1 and TRBJ2-7; D perhaps matches TRBD2 (5 bases). In germline, CDR1 is SGHRS, CDR2 YFSETQ. V gave up 0 bases and J gave up 1 base, with 14 bases separating them. The CDR3 loop spans 16 amino acids. CDR3 DNA: TGCGCCAGCAGCTTGGCATACGGACCGGGGTCCTACGAGCAGTACTTC. This encodes CASSLAYGPGSYEQYF. The whole variable domain, filled in from reference TRBV5-1 and TRBJ2-7, reads KAGVTQTPRYLIKTRGQQVTLSCSPISGHRSVSWYQQTPGQGLQFLFEYFSETQRNKGNFPGRFSGRQFSNSRSEMNVSTLELGDSALYLCASSLAYGPGSYEQYFGPGTRLTVT.

This clone has a handful of counts. This sequence joins TRBV4-1 and TRBJ1-4, with 7 bases fitting TRBD1. The CDR3 consists of 15 residues. J gave up 5 bases and V 4 bases, and 7 bases lay outside the gene matches. Germline values: CDR1 MGHRA, CDR2 YSYEKL. The CDR3 DNA sequence: TGCGCCAGCAGCCGAGTCGGGACAGACAATGAAAAACTGTTTTTT. Translation gives CASSRVGTDNEKLFF.

CDR3 loop: CASSFDRGKEETQYF. CDR3 DNA: TGTGCCAGCAGCTTCGACAGAGGAAAAGAGGAGACCCAGTACTTC. The chain joins TRBV7-3 to TRBJ2-5; maybe TRBD1 (5 bases). The germline CDR1 and CDR2 sequences are SGHTA and FQGTGA. The CDR3 loop spans 15 amino acids. Trimming took off 3 bases at V and 5 bases at J, with 16 bases between the two ends.

There are a few counts of this clone. The chain is built from TRBV5-8 and TRBJ1-1; 9 nucleotides line up with TRBD1. This CDR3 has 14 amino acids. The V gene end was trimmed by 4 bases and the J gene end by 4 bases; junction bases not matched to a gene: 5. Germline V gives CDR1 SGHTS, CDR2 YDEGEE. The CDR3 protein is CASSPGQGVTEAFF. In DNA, the CDR3 is TGTGCCAGCAGCCCGGGACAGGGAGTCACTGAAGCTTTCTTT.

This clone was detected a few times. The chain joins TRBV27 to TRBJ2-5; tentative D call: TRBD1 (5 bases). CDR3 size: 15 residues. From germline, CDR1 is MNHEY and CDR2 SMNVEV (reference sequence). Between the trimmed V and J ends, which lost 0 bases and 5 bases, there was a span of 13 bases. The CDR3 reads CASSLSKAGWETQYF. CDR3 bases: TGTGCCAGCAGTTTATCAAAGGCAGGGTGGGAGACCCAGTACTTC.

This clone was seen a handful of times. This chain joins TRBV4-1 and TRBJ2-1, with TRBD1 matching over 7 bases. The V gene end was trimmed by 0 bases and the J gene end by 4 bases; junction bases not matched to a gene: 3. In germline, CDR1 is MGHRA, CDR2 YSYEKL. This CDR3 region has 15 residues. CDR3 residues: CASSQEDRAYNEQFF. The CDR3 DNA sequence: TGCGCCAGCAGCCAAGAAGACAGGGCTTACAATGAGCAGTTCTTC.

The V and J genes are TRBV28 and TRBJ2-3, with 8 bases matching TRBD2. J was trimmed by 7 bases and V by 5 bases; bases with no gene match: 8. The germline gives CDR1 MDHEN, CDR2 SYDVKM. The CDR3 extends over 14 amino acids. CDR3 sequence: CASSGLALRNTQYF. For the CDR3, the DNA is TGTGCCAGCAGTGGACTAGCCCTAAGGAATACGCAGTATTTT. The complete variable domain, with remaining parts taken from reference TRBV28 and TRBJ2-3, reads DVKVTQSSRYLVKRTGEKVFLECVQDMDHENMFWYRQDPGLGLRLIYFSYDVKMKEKGDIPEGYSVSREKKERFSLILESASTNQTSMYLCASSGLALRNTQYFGPGTRLTVL.

The V call is TRBV19, the J call TRBJ2-1; 11 bases are a match to TRBD2. Unmatched junction bases numbered 9, after V lost 2 bases and J lost 6 bases. CDR1 and CDR2 from the germline V gene are LNHDA and SQIVND (reference sequence). CDR3 length: 17 amino acids. CDR3 nucleotides: TGTGCCAGTAGTATAAGACACTCCGGGACTAGCGGCAATGAGCAGTTCTTC. Translated: CASSIRHSGTSGNEQFF.

The CDR3 loop is CASSLETGKQPQHF. CDR3 coding DNA: TGTGCCAGCAGTTTAGAAACAGGGAAGCAGCCCCAGCATTTT. The chain links TRBV28 to TRBJ1-5; TRBD1 is a possible D gene (6 bases). The ends were cut back, 2 bases at V and 7 bases at J, with 12 bases in the middle. The V gene's germline CDR1 is MDHEN and CDR2 SYDVKM. This CDR3 has 14 residues. Full variable domain (rest looked up from reference TRBV28 and TRBJ1-5): DVKVTQSSRYLVKRTGEKVFLECVQDMDHENMFWYRQDPGLGLRLIYFSYDVKMKEKGDIPEGYSVSREKKERFSLILESASTNQTSMYLCASSLETGKQPQHFGDGTRLSIL.

This clone has just a few counts. The chain couples TRBV6-5 to TRBJ2-5, with D perhaps matching TRBD2 (5 bases). There are 14 residues in the CDR3. Per germline, CDR1 MNHEY and CDR2 SVGAGI. V was pared by 2 bases and J by 5 bases, with 12 bases between. In nucleotides, the CDR3 is TGTGCCAGCAGTTACGCCCTAGCAGCCGAGACCCAGTACTTC. Residues: CASSYALAAETQYF.